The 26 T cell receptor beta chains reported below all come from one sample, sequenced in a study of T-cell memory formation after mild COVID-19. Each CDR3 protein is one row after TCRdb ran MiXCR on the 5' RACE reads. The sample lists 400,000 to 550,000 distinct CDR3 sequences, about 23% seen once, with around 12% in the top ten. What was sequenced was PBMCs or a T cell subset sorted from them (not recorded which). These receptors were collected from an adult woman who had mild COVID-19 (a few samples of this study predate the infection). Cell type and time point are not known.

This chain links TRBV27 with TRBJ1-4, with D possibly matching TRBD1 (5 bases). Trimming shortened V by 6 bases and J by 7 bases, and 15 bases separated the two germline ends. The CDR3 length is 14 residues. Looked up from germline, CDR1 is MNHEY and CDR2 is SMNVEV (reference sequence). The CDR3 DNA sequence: TGTGCCAGCAGACCCGGACAAAGTAGTGAAAAACTGTTTTTT. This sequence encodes CASRPGQSSEKLFF. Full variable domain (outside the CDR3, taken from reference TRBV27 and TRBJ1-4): EAQVTQNPRYLITVTGKKLTVTCSQNMNHEYMSWYRQDPGLGLRQIYYSMNVEVTDKGDVPEGYKVSRKEKRNFPLILESPSPNQTSLYFCASRPGQSSEKLFFGSGTQLSVL.

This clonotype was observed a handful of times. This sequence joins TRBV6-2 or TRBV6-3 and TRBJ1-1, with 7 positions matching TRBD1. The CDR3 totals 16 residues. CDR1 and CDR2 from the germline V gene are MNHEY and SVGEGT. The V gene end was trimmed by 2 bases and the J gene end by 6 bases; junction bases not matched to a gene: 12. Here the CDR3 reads CASSYPLTGVEAEAFF. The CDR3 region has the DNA TGTGCCAGCAGTTACCCCCTCACAGGGGTTGAGGCTGAAGCTTTCTTT.

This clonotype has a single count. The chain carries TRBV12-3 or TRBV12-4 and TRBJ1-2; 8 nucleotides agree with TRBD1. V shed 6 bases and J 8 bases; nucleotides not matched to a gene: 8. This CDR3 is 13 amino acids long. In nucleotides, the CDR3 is TGTGCCAGCAGCCCGCAGGGGGCGTGGGGCTACACCTTC. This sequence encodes CASSPQGAWGYTF.

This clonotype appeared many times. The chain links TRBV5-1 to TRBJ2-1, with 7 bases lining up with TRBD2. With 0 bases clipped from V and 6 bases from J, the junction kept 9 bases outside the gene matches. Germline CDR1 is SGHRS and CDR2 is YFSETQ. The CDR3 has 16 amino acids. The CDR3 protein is CASSLVGLDPSNEQFF. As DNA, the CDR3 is TGCGCCAGCAGCTTGGTAGGACTAGACCCAAGCAATGAGCAGTTCTTC.

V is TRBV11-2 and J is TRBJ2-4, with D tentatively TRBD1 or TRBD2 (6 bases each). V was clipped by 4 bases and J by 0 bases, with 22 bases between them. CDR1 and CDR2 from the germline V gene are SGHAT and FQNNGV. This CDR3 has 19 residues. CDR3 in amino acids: CASSSGGGGRRSAKNIQYF. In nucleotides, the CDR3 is TGTGCCAGCAGCTCTGGTGGAGGGGGGCGAAGATCAGCCAAAAACATTCAGTACTTC.

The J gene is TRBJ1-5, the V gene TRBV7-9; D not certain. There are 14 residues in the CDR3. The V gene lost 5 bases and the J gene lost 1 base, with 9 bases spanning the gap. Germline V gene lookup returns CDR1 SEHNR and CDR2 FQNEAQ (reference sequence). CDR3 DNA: TGTGCCAGCAGCCCCGTTATGAGCAATCAGCCCCAGCATTTT. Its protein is CASSPVMSNQPQHF.

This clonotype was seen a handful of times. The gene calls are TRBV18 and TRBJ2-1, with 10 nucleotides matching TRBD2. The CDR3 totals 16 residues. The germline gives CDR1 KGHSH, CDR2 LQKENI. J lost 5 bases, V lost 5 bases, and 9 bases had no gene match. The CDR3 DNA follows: TGTGCCAGCTCAGGTCAAAGCGGGGGGGCCAACAATGAGCAGTTCTTC. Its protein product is CASSGQSGGANNEQFF. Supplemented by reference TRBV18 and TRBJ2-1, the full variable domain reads NAGVMQNPRHLVRRRGQEARLRCSPMKGHSHVYWYRQLPEEGLKFMVYLQKENIIDESGMPKERFSAEFPKEGPSILRIQQVVRGDSAAYFCASSGQSGGANNEQFFGPGTRLTVL.

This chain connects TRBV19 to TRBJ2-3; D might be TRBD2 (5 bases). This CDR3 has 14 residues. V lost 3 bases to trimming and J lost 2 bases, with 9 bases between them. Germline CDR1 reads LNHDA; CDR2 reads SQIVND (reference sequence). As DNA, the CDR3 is TGTGCCAGTAGTATTAAGCGGTTCACAGATACGCAGTATTTT. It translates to CASSIKRFTDTQYF.

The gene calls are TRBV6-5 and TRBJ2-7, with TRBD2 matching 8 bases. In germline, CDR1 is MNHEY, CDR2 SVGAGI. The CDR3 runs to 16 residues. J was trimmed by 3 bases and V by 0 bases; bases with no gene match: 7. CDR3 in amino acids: CASSYSVLADFYEQYF. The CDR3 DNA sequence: TGTGCCAGCAGTTACTCGGTACTAGCGGATTTCTACGAGCAGTACTTC.

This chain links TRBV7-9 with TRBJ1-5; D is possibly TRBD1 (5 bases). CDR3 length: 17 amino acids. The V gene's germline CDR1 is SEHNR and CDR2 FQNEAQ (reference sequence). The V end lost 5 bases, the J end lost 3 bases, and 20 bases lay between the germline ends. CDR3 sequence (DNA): TGTGCCAGCAGCCCGGGACCCCCGTCTTCCTCCAATCAGCCCCAGCATTTT. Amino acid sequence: CASSPGPPSSSNQPQHF.

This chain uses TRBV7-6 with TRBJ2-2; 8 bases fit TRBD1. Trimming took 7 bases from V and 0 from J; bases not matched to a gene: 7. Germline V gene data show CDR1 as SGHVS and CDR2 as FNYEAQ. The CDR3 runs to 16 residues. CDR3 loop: CASTPRDRPNTGELFF. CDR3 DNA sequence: TGTGCCAGCACCCCCAGGGACAGGCCGAACACCGGGGAGCTGTTTTTT.

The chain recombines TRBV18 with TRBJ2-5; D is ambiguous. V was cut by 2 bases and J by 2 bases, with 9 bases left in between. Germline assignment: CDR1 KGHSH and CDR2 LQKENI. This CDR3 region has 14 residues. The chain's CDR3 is CASSPGHGQETQYF. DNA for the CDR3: TGTGCCAGCTCACCAGGGCACGGACAAGAGACCCAGTACTTC.

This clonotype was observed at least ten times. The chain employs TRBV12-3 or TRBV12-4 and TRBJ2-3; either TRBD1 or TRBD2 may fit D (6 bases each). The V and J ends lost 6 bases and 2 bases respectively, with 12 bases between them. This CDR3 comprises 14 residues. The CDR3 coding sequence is TGTGCCAGCAGCTTATCGGGGGCCACAGATACGCAGTATTTT. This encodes CASSLSGATDTQYF.

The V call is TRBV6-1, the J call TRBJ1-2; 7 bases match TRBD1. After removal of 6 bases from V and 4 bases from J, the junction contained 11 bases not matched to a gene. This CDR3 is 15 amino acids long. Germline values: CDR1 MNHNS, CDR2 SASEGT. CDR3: CASRQDREGVYGYTF. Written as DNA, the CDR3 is TGTGCCAGCAGACAAGACAGGGAGGGTGTCTATGGCTACACCTTC.

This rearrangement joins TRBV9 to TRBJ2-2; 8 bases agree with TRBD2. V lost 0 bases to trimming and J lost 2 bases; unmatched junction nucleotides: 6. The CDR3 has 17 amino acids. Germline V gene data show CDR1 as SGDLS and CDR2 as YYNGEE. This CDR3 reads CASSVVSSGANTGELFF. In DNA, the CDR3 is TGTGCCAGCAGCGTAGTTAGTAGCGGGGCAAACACCGGGGAGCTGTTTTTT.

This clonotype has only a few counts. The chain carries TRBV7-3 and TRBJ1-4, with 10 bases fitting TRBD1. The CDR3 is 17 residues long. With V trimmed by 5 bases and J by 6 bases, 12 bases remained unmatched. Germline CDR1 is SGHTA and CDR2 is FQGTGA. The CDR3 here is CASSLTPPGQGYEKLFF. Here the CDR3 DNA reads TGTGCCAGCAGCCTCACACCCCCGGGACAGGGGTATGAAAAACTGTTTTTT.

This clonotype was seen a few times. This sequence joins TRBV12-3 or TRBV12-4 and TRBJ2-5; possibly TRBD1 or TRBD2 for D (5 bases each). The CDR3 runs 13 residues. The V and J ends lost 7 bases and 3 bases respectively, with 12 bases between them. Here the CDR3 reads CASKEDTEETQYF. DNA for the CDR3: TGTGCCAGCAAGGAGGACACCGAAGAGACCCAGTACTTC.

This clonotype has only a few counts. The CDR3 region is CASSHGTGDEQYF. As DNA, the CDR3 is TGTGCCAGCAGCCACGGGACAGGGGACGAGCAGTACTTC. This rearrangement joins TRBV5-6 to TRBJ2-7, with TRBD1 matching over 10 bases. The junction had 3 bases not matched to a gene; V was cut back by 4 bases and J by 5 bases. This CDR3 region has 13 residues. CDR1 and CDR2 from the germline V gene are SGHDT and YYEEEE.

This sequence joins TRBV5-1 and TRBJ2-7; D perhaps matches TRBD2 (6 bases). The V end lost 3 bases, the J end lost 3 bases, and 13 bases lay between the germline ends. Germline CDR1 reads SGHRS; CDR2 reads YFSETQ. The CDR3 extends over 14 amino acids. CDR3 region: CASSWGSGSYEQYF. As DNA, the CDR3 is TGCGCCAGCAGCTGGGGTAGCGGTAGCTACGAGCAGTACTTC.

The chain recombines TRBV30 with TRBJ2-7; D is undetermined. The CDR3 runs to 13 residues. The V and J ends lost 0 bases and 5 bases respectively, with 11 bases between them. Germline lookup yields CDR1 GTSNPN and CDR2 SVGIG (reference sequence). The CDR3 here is CAWSVSTRNEQYF. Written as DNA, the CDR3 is TGTGCCTGGAGTGTATCCACTCGGAACGAGCAGTACTTC.

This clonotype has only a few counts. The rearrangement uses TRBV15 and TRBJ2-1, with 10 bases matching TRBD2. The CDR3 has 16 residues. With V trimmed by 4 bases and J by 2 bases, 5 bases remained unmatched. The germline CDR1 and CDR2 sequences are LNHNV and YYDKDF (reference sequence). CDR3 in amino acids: CATSKSAGGTYNEQFF. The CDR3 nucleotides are TGTGCCACCAGCAAATCAGCGGGGGGGACCTACAATGAGCAGTTCTTC.

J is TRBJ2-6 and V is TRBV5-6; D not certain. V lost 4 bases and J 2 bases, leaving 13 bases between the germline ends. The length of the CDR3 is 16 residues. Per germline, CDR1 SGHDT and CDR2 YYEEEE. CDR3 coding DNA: TGTGCCAGCAGCCCTCAAACAGTAGCTGGGGCCAACGTCCTGACTTTC. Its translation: CASSPQTVAGANVLTF.

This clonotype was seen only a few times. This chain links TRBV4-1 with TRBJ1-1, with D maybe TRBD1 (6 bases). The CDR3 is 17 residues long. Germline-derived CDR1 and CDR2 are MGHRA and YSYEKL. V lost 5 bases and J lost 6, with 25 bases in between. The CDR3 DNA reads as TGCGCCAGCAGCGCCCGGACAGCCCCTATGGCTTACCCTGAAGCTTTCTTT. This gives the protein CASSARTAPMAYPEAFF.

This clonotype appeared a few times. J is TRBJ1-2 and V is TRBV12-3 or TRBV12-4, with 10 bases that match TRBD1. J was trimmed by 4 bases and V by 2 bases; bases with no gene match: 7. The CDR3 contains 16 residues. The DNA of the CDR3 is TGTGCCAGCAGTTTAATGACAGGGGGCGTGATCTATGGCTACACCTTC. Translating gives CASSLMTGGVIYGYTF.

DNA of the CDR3: TGTGCCAGCAGCTGGGGGGACAGGGACCTCACTGAAGCTTTCTTT. Protein product: CASSWGDRDLTEAFF. The rearrangement joins TRBV5-5 to TRBJ1-1; the match to TRBD1 covers 9 bases. The CDR3 loop spans 15 amino acids. Germline CDR1 SGHKS, CDR2 YYEKEE (reference sequence). The J segment lost 4 bases and the V segment lost 3 bases, leaving 7 bases of the junction unmatched.

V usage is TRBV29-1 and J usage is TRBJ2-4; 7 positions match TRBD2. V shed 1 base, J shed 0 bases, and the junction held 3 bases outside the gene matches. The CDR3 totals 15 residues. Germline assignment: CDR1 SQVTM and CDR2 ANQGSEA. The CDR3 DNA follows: TGCAGCGTTGAAGTGGGAGGGTTAGCCAAAAACATTCAGTACTTC. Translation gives CSVEVGGLAKNIQYF.